A single sample is the source of the 23 T cell receptor beta chains below, sequenced in a study of blood T cell repertoires in COVID-19. Data came from immunoSEQ multiplex PCR; TCRdb stores just in-frame clones and leaves some out. The sample lists tens of thousands of clones, roughly 80% seen once, with 9.6% in the top ten. The sequencing sample was made of peripheral blood. Receptors originate from a man older than 75 with COVID-19, enrolled during active disease.

The chain uses TRBV6-2 or TRBV6-3 and TRBJ2-1, with a weak D call TRBD2 (5 bases). The CDR3 covers 14 residues. V was shortened by 2 bases and J by 9 bases, with 14 bases between the two germline ends. Germline-derived CDR1 and CDR2 are MNHEY and SVGEGT. The CDR3 DNA reads TGTGCCAGCAGTTACAGATCGGGGTTCGGTGAGCAGTTCTTC. Encoded protein: CASSYRSGFGEQFF.

This clone was counted only a few times. CDR3 coding DNA: TGTGCCAGCAGTCCCTCGACAGGGGGCAATCAGCCCCAGCATTTT. Protein: CASSPSTGGNQPQHF. The rearrangement joins TRBV28 to TRBJ1-5, with 8 bases lining up with TRBD1. This CDR3 has 15 amino acids. Germline V gene sequence: CDR1 MDHEN, CDR2 SYDVKM. V shed 5 bases and J 2 bases; nucleotides not matched to a gene: 5.

This chain's CDR3 is CATSDPQGPRETQYF. The CDR3 DNA is TGTGCCACCAGTGATCCCCAGGGGCCTCGCGAGACCCAGTACTTC. The chain has TRBV24-1 and TRBJ2-5; TRBD1 might be the D (6 bases). Looked up from germline, CDR1 is KGHDR and CDR2 is SFDVKD. This CDR3 spans 15 amino acids. V was shortened by 3 bases and J by 5 bases, with 15 bases between the two germline ends.

The gene calls are TRBV2 and TRBJ2-1; 13 bases match TRBD2. This CDR3 comprises 14 residues. In germline, CDR1 is SNHLY, CDR2 FYNNEI. The trim removed 7 bases at V and 7 bases at J, leaving 4 bases unmatched. Here the CDR3 reads CASNLLAGGNEQFF. CDR3 sequence (DNA): TGTGCCAGCAACTTACTAGCGGGAGGGAATGAGCAGTTCTTC.

The chain is built from TRBV4-3 and TRBJ2-5; perhaps TRBD2 as D (5 bases). The length of the CDR3 is 15 residues. V lost 4 bases and J 1 base, leaving 13 bases between the germline ends. Germline V gives CDR1 LGHNA, CDR2 YSLEER. The CDR3 sequence: CASSPQRNFQETQYF. As DNA, the CDR3 is TGCGCCAGCAGCCCCCAGCGGAACTTCCAAGAGACCCAGTACTTC.

The chain has TRBV3-1 (or the pseudogene TRBV3-2) and TRBJ1-5, with D unresolved. The CDR3 extends over 16 amino acids. The V gene lost 0 bases and the J gene lost 5 bases, with 14 bases spanning the gap. Germline CDR1 is LGHDT and CDR2 is YNNKEL (reference sequence). CDR3 in amino acids: CASSQEVLGSHQPQHF. DNA of the CDR3: TGTGCCAGCAGCCAAGAGGTTTTGGGCAGCCATCAGCCCCAGCATTTT.

CDR3 in amino acids: CASSLRGKSADTQYF. The CDR3 region has the DNA TGTGCCAGCAGCTTACGGGGAAAAAGCGCAGATACGCAGTATTTT. V gene TRBV11-2 combines with J gene TRBJ2-3; D might be TRBD2 (5 bases). Germline V gives CDR1 SGHAT, CDR2 FQNNGV. With 2 bases removed from V and 4 bases from J, the gap between germline ends came to 13 bases. The CDR3 sequence is 15 residues long.

This clone was picked up one time. The J gene is TRBJ1-1, the V gene TRBV30, with TRBD1 matching over 7 bases. V gave up 8 bases and J gave up 2 bases; unmatched junction bases: 5. The CDR3 spans 12 residues. In germline, CDR1 is GTSNPN, CDR2 SVGIG (reference sequence). In DNA form, the CDR3 reads TGTGCCGGGGGACAGATAAACACTGAAGCTTTCTTT. This sequence encodes CAGGQINTEAFF. The variable domain in full, completed from reference TRBV30 and TRBJ1-1, reads SQTIHQWPATLVQPVGSPLSLECTVEGTSNPNLYWYRQAAGRGLQLLFYSVGIGQISSEVPQNLSASRPQDRQFILSSKKLLLSDSGFYLCAGGQINTEAFFGQGTRLTVV.

This clone was seen a handful of times. The rearrangement joins TRBV2 to TRBJ2-7, with D possibly TRBD1 on 5 matching bases. The CDR3 totals 14 residues. Per germline, CDR1 SNHLY and CDR2 FYNNEI. V lost 3 bases and J lost 0, with 9 bases in between. CDR3 loop: CASSDQGSSYEQYF. The CDR3 DNA sequence: TGTGCCAGCAGTGATCAGGGATCCTCCTACGAGCAGTACTTC.

The V gene is TRBV4-2, the J gene TRBJ1-6, with D possibly TRBD1 on 5 matching bases. This CDR3 has 15 amino acids. The V end was cut by 0 bases, the J end by 10 bases, with 13 bases between. Germline loops: CDR1 LGHNA, CDR2 YNFKEQ. The CDR3: CASSQDRESYSPLHF. As DNA, the CDR3 is TGTGCCAGCAGCCAAGACAGGGAATCGTACTCACCCCTCCACTTT.

The rearrangement joins TRBV28 to TRBJ2-5; TRBD1 aligns across 9 bases. Germline lookup yields CDR1 MDHEN and CDR2 SYDVKM. This CDR3 is built from 16 residues. The junction had 12 bases not matched to a gene; V was cut back by 3 bases and J by 7 bases. CDR3 residues: CASSFTGGIDSGTQYF. The CDR3 DNA reads as TGTGCCAGCAGTTTTACAGGGGGCATAGATTCCGGGACCCAGTACTTC. Supplemented by reference TRBV28 and TRBJ2-5, the full variable domain reads DVKVTQSSRYLVKRTGEKVFLECVQDMDHENMFWYRQDPGLGLRLIYFSYDVKMKEKGDIPEGYSVSREKKERFSLILESASTNQTSMYLCASSFTGGIDSGTQYFGPGTRLLVL.

This clone turned up a few times. Here the CDR3 reads CASSFSGGSYEQYF. CDR3 in DNA: TGTGCCAGCAGCTTTAGCGGGGGATCCTACGAGCAGTACTTC. The gene calls are TRBV7-2 and TRBJ2-7; 9 positions match TRBD2. V lost 3 bases to trimming and J lost 1 base; unmatched junction nucleotides: 1. The CDR3 is 14 residues long. Per germline, CDR1 SGHTA and CDR2 FQGNSA.

This clone was picked up one time. The rearrangement joins TRBV27 to TRBJ1-2, with 9 bases fitting TRBD1. The CDR3 has 14 amino acids. Trimming cost V 0 bases and J 8 bases; bases outside gene matches: 4. Per the germline V gene, CDR1 is MNHEY and CDR2 is SMNVEV (reference sequence). CDR3 DNA sequence: TGTGCCAGCAGTTTATCGGGACAGGGCTACGGCTACACCTTC. Protein product: CASSLSGQGYGYTF.

The chain uses TRBV4-3 and TRBJ2-5; tentatively, D is TRBD1 (7 bases). Trimming stripped 0 bases from V and 5 bases from J, with 16 bases between. The CDR3 runs to 16 residues. Germline loops: CDR1 LGHNA, CDR2 YSLEER. The CDR3: CASSQEGGRGTETQYF. DNA for the CDR3: TGCGCCAGCAGCCAAGAGGGAGGCAGGGGGACGGAGACCCAGTACTTC.

The V call is TRBV30, the J call TRBJ1-2; TRBD1 might be the D (6 bases). Germline V gene lookup returns CDR1 GTSNPN and CDR2 SVGIG (reference sequence). The CDR3 sequence is 15 residues long. V lost 0 bases and J lost 8, with 19 bases in between. The CDR3 sequence is CAWSVPGQPRGGYTF. The CDR3, as DNA: TGTGCCTGGAGTGTCCCTGGACAGCCCAGAGGGGGCTACACCTTC.

The chain uses TRBV6-1 and TRBJ1-1; perhaps TRBD1 as D (6 bases). Germline V gives CDR1 MNHNS, CDR2 SASEGT. The CDR3 contains 13 residues. V lost 1 base to trimming and J lost 7 bases, with 10 bases between them. CDR3 in amino acids: CASSEVQGNEAFF. CDR3 nucleotides: TGTGCCAGCAGTGAAGTCCAGGGGAATGAAGCTTTCTTT.

The chain couples TRBV9 to TRBJ1-2; no firm D call. The CDR3 is 15 amino acids. V was cut by 4 bases and J by 2 bases, with 15 bases left in between. The germline V gene encodes CDR1 SGDLS and CDR2 YYNGEE. The chain's CDR3 is CASSPQRRGNYGYTF. CDR3 coding DNA: TGTGCCAGCAGCCCTCAGCGCCGAGGCAACTATGGCTACACCTTC.

The chain uses TRBV19 and TRBJ2-6, with no clear D. Trimming removed 5 bases from V and 4 bases from J, with 12 bases in between. CDR1 and CDR2 (germline): LNHDA, SQIVND (reference sequence). The CDR3 spans 15 residues. CDR3 DNA sequence: TGTGCCAGTAGTCCTCGGAGTCCGGGGGCCAACGTCCTGACTTTC. Translation gives CASSPRSPGANVLTF.

The chain is built from TRBV9 and TRBJ1-2, with D possibly being TRBD1 (5 bases). V was pared by 0 bases and J by 2 bases, with 8 bases between. The CDR3 runs to 14 residues. Per the germline V gene, CDR1 is SGDLS and CDR2 is YYNGEE. The CDR3 here is CASSVEQGNYGYTF. The CDR3 nucleotides are TGTGCCAGCAGCGTAGAGCAGGGCAACTATGGCTACACCTTC.

The CDR3 region is CASSLERTSGGELFF. The CDR3 coding sequence is TGTGCCAGCAGCTTAGAGAGGACTAGCGGCGGGGAGCTGTTTTTT. This chain connects TRBV11-2 to TRBJ2-2; the match to TRBD2 covers 10 bases. The CDR3 is 15 residues long. J lost 7 bases, V lost 0 bases, and 2 bases had no gene match. CDR1 is SGHAT and CDR2 is FQNNGV in the germline V gene.

This sequence joins TRBV19 and TRBJ2-3; possible D gene TRBD1, 6 bases. V was trimmed by 7 bases and J by 2 bases, leaving 16 bases between them. Germline V lookup: CDR1 LNHDA, CDR2 SQIVND (reference sequence). This CDR3 has 15 residues. CDR3 protein: CASTSGQSHTDTQYF. CDR3 coding DNA: TGTGCCAGTACCTCTGGACAGTCCCACACAGATACGCAGTATTTT.

This chain connects TRBV5-1 to TRBJ1-4, with a tentative D call TRBD1 (6 bases). V lost 5 bases and J lost 8, with 19 bases in between. Germline assignment: CDR1 SGHRS and CDR2 YFSETQ. This CDR3 contains 15 residues. This CDR3 is CASRVDSRDVEKLFF. The CDR3 DNA reads as TGCGCCAGCAGGGTGGACAGCCGGGACGTGGAAAAACTGTTTTTT.

This clone came up a few times. The chain combines TRBV7-2 with TRBJ1-2, with D tentatively TRBD1 (5 bases). The V gene lost 6 bases and the J gene lost 2 bases, with 13 bases spanning the gap. CDR3 length: 14 residues. From germline, CDR1 is SGHTA and CDR2 FQGNSA. CDR3 sequence (DNA): TGTGCCAGCAGTCGGGGGGGAGGGAACTATGGCTACACCTTC. Translation: CASSRGGGNYGYTF.